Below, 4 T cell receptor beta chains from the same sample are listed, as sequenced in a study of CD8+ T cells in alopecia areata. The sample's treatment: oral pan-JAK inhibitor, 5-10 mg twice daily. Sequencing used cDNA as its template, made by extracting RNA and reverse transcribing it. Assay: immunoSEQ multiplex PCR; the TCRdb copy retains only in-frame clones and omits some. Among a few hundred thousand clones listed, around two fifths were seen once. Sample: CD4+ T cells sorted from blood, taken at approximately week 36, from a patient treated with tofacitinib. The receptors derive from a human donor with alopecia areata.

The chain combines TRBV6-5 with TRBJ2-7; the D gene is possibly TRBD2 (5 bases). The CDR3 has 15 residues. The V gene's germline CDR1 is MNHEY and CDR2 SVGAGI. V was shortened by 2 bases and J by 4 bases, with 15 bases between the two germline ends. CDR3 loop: CASSYTMGSTYEQYF. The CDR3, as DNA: TGTGCCAGCAGTTACACAATGGGGAGCACTTACGAGCAGTACTTC.

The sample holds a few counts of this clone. The CDR3 region is CSVDSPGQSRKTQYF. As DNA, the CDR3 is TGCAGCGTTGACAGTCCGGGGCAAAGTAGGAAGACCCAGTACTTC. The V call is TRBV29-1, the J call TRBJ2-5, with D perhaps TRBD1 or TRBD2 (5 bases each). Germline assignment: CDR1 SQVTM and CDR2 ANQGSEA. The length of the CDR3 is 15 residues. Trimming stripped 3 bases from V and 6 bases from J, with 20 bases between.

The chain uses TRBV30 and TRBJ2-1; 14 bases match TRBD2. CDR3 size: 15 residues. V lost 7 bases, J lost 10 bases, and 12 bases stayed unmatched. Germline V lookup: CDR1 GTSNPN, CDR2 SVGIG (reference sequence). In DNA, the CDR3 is TGTGCCTTTTGCCCGGGACTAGCGGGAGAGGGAGAGCAGTTCTTC. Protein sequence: CAFCPGLAGEGEQFF.

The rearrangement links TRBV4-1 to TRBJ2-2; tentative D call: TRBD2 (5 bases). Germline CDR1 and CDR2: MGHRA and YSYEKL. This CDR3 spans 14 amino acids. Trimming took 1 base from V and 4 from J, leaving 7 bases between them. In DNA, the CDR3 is TGCGCCAGCAGCCAAGTAGGAGGCACCGGGGAGCTGTTTTTT. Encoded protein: CASSQVGGTGELFF.